The T cell receptor (beta chain) described here comes from a study of OX40 agonist ivuxolimab in advanced cancers. This clone is a singleton in its sample. Its antigen is still unknown. General study results and limits: Fewer expanded clones were found on average in CD4+ than in CD8+ T cells.

Sequenced by immunoSEQ multiplex PCR; TCRdb stores in-frame clones only, minus some. This sample carries 50,000 to 85,000 clones, less than 85% of them seen once, and the ten largest clones take under 4.5%. V was shortened by 3 bases and J by 5 bases, with 8 bases between the two germline ends. The CDR3 is 14 residues long. Germline V gene lookup returns CDR1 LNHDA and CDR2 SQIVND (reference sequence). The source of this sequence is an adult with an advanced solid tumor such as melanoma, head and neck, liver or kidney cancer. The V and J genes are TRBV19 and TRBJ1-6, with D unresolved. Source: CD4+ or CD8+ T cells sorted from blood, taken in a trial of the OX40 agonist ivuxolimab. The CDR3 bases are TGTGCCAGTAGTATCGCCGGGAATAATTCACCCCTCCACTTT. Its translation: CASSIAGNNSPLHF.